This T cell receptor beta chain was retrieved from a study of T cell responses to AZD1222 COVID-19 vaccine. Here immunoSEQ multiplex PCR was the method, and the copy in TCRdb shows in-frame clones only, minus some. The table lists some 140,000 clones, 70% to 90% of them singletons. The sample was peripheral blood, taken on day 0 of AZD1222 vaccination. This TCR was sampled from an adult in good health.

The CDR3 protein is CASSQSLFSLGNQPQHF. As DNA, the CDR3 is TGCGCCAGCAGCCAATCCCTTTTTTCGTTGGGCAATCAGCCCCAGCATTTT. The V call is TRBV4-1, the J call TRBJ1-5; D ambiguous. The CDR3 sequence is 17 residues long. The V and J ends lost 2 bases and 2 bases respectively, with 16 bases between them. Per the germline V gene, CDR1 is MGHRA and CDR2 is YSYEKL.